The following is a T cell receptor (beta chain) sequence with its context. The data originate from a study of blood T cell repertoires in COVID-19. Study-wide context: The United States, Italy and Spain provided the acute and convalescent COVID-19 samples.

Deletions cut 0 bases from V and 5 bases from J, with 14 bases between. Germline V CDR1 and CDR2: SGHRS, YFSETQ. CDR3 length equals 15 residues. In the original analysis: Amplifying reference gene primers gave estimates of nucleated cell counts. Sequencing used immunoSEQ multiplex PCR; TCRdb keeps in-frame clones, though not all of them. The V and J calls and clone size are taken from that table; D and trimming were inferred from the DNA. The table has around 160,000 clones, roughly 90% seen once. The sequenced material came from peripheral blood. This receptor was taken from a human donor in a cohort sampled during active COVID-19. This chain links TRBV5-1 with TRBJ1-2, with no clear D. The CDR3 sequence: CASSLGEVRRYGYTF. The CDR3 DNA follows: TGCGCCAGCAGCTTGGGAGAGGTCCGACGTTATGGCTACACCTTC.